This T cell receptor (beta chain) stems from a study of blood T cell repertoires in COVID-19. On the study more broadly: COVID-19 samples, acute and convalescent, were from the United States, Italy and Spain. Sources were T cells, B-cell-depleted T cells, or PBMCs; the material itself was cDNA or gDNA.

The CDR3 has 19 amino acids. The germline CDR1 and CDR2 sequences are SGHNT and YYREEE (reference sequence). J lost 1 base, V lost 3 bases, and 9 bases had no gene match. How the authors handled the data: The assay estimated nucleated cells by amplifying reference gene primers. Using immunoSEQ multiplex PCR, the repertoire was profiled, and TCRdb retains in-frame clones only, with some absent. V, J and clone size derive from that table, while D and trimming were established from the DNA sequence. The table lists tens of thousands of clones, about 87% of them singletons, with about 6.8% in the top ten.

The clonotype was recovered from a man in his sixties with acute or convalescent COVID-19. Sample: peripheral blood. The chain is built from TRBV5-4 and TRBJ2-5, with 16 bases that match TRBD2. CDR3 nucleotides: TGTGCCAGCAGCTCCTCCGGGACTAGCGGGGGGGAAATCCAAGAGACCCAGTACTTC. Residues: CASSSSGTSGGEIQETQYF.